This TCR beta chain came from a study of cytomegalovirus exposure and HLA in healthy donors. There are 13 residues in the CDR3. CDR1 is SQVTM, CDR2 ANQGSEA, per germline. Trimming took 4 bases from V and 7 from J, leaving 17 bases between them. The study's findings and limits: Within an earlier analysis, most TCR beta V segments proved productive either about 87% or about 30% of the time. Immune exposure information comprised only CMV serostatus. Researchers reported in a later analysis that common viral pathogens appeared linked to several top clusters.

Details on this clone: Its specificity is unknown.

The PCR used 60 Vbeta and 13 Jbeta primers. Sequenced by immunoSEQ multiplex PCR; TCRdb stores in-frame clones only, minus some. The sample comprises about 160,000 clones, 80% to 90% of which are singletons, and approximately 2% rests with the top ten. Sequencing input: PBMCs. This receptor was taken from a woman aged 18-29 years in good health and CMV-seronegative. The rearrangement uses TRBV29-1 and TRBJ2-7; tentative D call: TRBD2 (5 bases). This chain's CDR3 is CSVVGRGWEEQYF. The CDR3 DNA is TGCAGCGTTGTTGGACGAGGCTGGGAGGAGCAGTACTTC.